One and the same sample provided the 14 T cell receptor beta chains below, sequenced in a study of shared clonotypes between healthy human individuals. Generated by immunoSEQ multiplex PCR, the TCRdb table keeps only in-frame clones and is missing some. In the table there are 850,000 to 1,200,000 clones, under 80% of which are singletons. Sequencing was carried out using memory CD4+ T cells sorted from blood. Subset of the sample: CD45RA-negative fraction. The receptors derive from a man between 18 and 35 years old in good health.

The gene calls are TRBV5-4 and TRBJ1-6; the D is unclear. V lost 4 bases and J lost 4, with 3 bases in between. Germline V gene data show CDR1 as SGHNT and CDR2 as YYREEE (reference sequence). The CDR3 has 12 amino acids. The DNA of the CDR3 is TGTGCCAGCAGCCTATATAATTCACCCCTCCACTTT. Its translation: CASSLYNSPLHF.

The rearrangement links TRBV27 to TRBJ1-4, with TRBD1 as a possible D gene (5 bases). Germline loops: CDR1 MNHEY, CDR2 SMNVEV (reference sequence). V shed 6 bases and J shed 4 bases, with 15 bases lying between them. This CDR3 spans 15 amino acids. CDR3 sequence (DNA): TGTGCCAGCAGCGGGGGGACTGGTCTTAATGAAAAACTGTTTTTT. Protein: CASSGGTGLNEKLFF.

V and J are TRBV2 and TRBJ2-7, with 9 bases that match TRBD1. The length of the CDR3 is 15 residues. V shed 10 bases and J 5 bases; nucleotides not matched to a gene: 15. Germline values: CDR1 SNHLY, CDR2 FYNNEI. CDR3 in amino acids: CANKESTGGRNEQYF. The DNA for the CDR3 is TGTGCCAACAAAGAGTCGACAGGGGGAAGGAACGAGCAGTACTTC.

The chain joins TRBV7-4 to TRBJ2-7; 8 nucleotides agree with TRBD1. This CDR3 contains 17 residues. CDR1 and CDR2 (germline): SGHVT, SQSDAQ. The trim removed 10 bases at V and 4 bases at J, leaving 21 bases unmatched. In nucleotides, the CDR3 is TGTGCCAACCCACAGGGGGAGTTGTTCTGGGCCGCATACGAGCAGTACTTC. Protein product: CANPQGELFWAAYEQYF.

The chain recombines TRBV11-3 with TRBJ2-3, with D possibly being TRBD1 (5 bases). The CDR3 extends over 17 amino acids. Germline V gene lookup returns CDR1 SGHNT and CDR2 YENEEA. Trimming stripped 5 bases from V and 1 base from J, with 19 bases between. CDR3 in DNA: TGTGCCAGCAGCGCCTCTGGATCAGGGATGGGCACAGATACGCAGTATTTT. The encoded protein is CASSASGSGMGTDTQYF.

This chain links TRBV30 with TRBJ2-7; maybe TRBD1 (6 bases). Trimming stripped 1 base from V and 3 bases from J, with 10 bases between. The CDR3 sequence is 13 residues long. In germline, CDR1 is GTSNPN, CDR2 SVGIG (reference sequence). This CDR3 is CAWSGGLGYEQYF. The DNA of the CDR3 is TGTGCCTGGAGTGGGGGGCTAGGCTACGAGCAGTACTTC. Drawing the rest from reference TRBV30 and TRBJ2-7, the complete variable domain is SQTIHQWPATLVQPVGSPLSLECTVEGTSNPNLYWYRQAAGRGLQLLFYSVGIGQISSEVPQNLSASRPQDRQFILSSKKLLLSDSGFYLCAWSGGLGYEQYFGPGTRLTVT.

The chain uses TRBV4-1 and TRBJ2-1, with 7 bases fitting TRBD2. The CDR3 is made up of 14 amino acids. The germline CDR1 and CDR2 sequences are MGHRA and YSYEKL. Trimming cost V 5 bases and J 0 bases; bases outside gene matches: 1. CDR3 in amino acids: CASSGGSSYNEQFF. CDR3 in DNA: TGCGCCAGCAGCGGCGGGAGCTCCTACAATGAGCAGTTCTTC.

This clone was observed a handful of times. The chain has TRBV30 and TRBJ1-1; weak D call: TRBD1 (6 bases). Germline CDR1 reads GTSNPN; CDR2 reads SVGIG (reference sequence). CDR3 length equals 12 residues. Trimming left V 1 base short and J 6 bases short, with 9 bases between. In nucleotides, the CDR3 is TGTGCCTGGAGTGACAGGGCTCCTGAAGCTTTCTTT. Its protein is CAWSDRAPEAFF.

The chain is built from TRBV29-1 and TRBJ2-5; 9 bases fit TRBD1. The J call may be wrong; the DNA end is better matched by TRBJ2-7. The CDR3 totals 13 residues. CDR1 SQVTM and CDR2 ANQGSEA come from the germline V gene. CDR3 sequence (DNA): TGCAGCGTGGGACAGGGCCTTTCCTACGAGCAGTACTTC. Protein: CSVGQGLSYEQYF.

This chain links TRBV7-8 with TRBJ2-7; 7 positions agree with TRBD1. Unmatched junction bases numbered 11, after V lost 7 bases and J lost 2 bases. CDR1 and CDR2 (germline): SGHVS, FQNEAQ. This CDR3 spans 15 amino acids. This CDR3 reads CASTPRDREAYEQYF. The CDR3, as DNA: TGTGCCAGCACCCCACGGGACAGAGAAGCCTACGAGCAGTACTTC.

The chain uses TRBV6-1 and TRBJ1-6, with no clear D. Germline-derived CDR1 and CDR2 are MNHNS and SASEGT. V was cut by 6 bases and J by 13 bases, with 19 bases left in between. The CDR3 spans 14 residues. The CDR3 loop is CASRTWAPSTPLHF. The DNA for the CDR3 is TGTGCCAGCAGGACGTGGGCCCCCTCTACTCCCCTCCACTTT.

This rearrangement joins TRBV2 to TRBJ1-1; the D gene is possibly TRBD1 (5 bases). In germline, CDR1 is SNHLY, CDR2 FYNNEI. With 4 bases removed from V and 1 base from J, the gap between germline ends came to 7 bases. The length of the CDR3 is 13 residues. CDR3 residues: CASSVGGNTEAFF. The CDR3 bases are TGTGCCAGCAGTGTTGGGGGGAACACTGAAGCTTTCTTT.

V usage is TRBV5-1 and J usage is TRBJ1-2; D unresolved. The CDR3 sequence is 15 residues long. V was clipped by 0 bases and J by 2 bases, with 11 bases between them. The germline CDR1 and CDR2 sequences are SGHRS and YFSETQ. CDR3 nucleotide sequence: TGCGCCAGCAGCTTGGATATCGGTTACAACTATGGCTACACCTTC. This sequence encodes CASSLDIGYNYGYTF.

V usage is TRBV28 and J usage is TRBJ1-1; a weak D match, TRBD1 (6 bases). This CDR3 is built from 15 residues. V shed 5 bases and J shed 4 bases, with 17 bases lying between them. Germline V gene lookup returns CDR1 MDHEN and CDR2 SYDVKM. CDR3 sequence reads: CASSPRTGLVTEAFF. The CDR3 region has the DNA TGTGCCAGCAGTCCACGTACAGGGCTGGTCACTGAAGCTTTCTTT.